This T cell receptor beta chain was retrieved from a study of identical twins. The study, taken as a whole, reports: The study found that models underestimated out-of-frame TCR alpha sharing in monozygotic twins.

TCRdb ran MiXCR on the 5' RACE reads and lists one entry per CDR3 protein. This table holds 700,000 or so distinct CDR3 sequences, approximately 9% found once. Donors were all healthy Caucasians. CDR3 length equals 12 residues. V lost 4 bases to trimming and J lost 4 bases, with 9 bases between them. Per the germline V gene, CDR1 is SGHDT and CDR2 is YYEEEE. Notes on this clonotype: Its target is not known.

The same sample was also studied in work on yellow fever vaccine responses in identical twins.

Sequenced input: PBMCs. This TCR derives from a woman in her late teens or twenties in good health. The chain uses TRBV5-6 and TRBJ2-7; D unclear. The CDR3 DNA is TGTGCCAGCAGCATAAACAGTTACGAGCAGTACTTC. Translating gives CASSINSYEQYF.